The 10 T cell receptor beta chains given below trace back to one sample, sequenced in a study of coeliac disease. Their antigen targets remain unknown. Study results and limitations: Active celiac intraepithelial and lamina propria samples had lower TRB and TRG clonality than control samples.

The protocol was immunoSEQ multiplex PCR, while the TCRdb copy is restricted to in-frame clones and leaves out a portion. This table holds 3,600 or so clones, roughly 70% found once. Source material: intraepithelial lymphocytes from the gut. The source is a woman aged 55-69 years with active celiac disease.

This chain connects TRBV28 to TRBJ2-5; 13 nucleotides line up with TRBD2. J lost 4 bases, V lost 5 bases, and 16 bases had no gene match. CDR1 and CDR2 (germline): MDHEN, SYDVKM. The CDR3 covers 19 residues. CDR3: CASSEPAGTSGDLGETQYF. The CDR3 nucleotides are TGTGCCAGCAGTGAACCAGCTGGGACTAGCGGGGATTTGGGAGAGACCCAGTACTTC.

This chain uses TRBV5-1 with TRBJ2-5; 14 bases align to TRBD2. The length of the CDR3 is 16 residues. After removal of 3 bases from V and 4 bases from J, the junction contained 5 bases not matched to a gene. The germline V gene encodes CDR1 SGHRS and CDR2 YFSETQ. The CDR3 nucleotides read TGCGCCAGCAGCTGGACGGGACTAGCGGGAGTAGAGACCCAGTACTTC. It is translated as CASSWTGLAGVETQYF.

This clone is termed medium-sized (0.01 to 0.1%). V gene TRBV15 combines with J gene TRBJ1-4, with a tentative D call TRBD1 (6 bases). V gave up 1 base and J gave up 8 bases, with 11 bases separating them. The CDR3 contains 14 residues. Per germline, CDR1 LNHNV and CDR2 YYDKDF (reference sequence). The CDR3 bases are TGTGCCACCAGCAGAGGGGGGCGTCGGGAAAAACTGTTTTTT. Its protein product is CATSRGGRREKLFF.

This clone came up once. V and J are TRBV28 and TRBJ2-1, with TRBD2 identical over 7 bases. Germline V gene lookup returns CDR1 MDHEN and CDR2 SYDVKM. The CDR3 length is 16 residues. V dropped 7 bases and J dropped 5; count of bases not matched to a gene: 14. The CDR3 nucleotides read TGTGCCAGCAACCCCCATCGGGCTAGCGGTAACAATGAGCAGTTCTTC. Protein: CASNPHRASGNNEQFF.

V is TRBV9 and J is TRBJ1-6, with D uncertain. V lost 1 base, J lost 6 bases, and 11 bases lay in between. The germline V gene has CDR1 SGDLS and CDR2 YYNGEE. This CDR3 spans 15 amino acids. The CDR3 DNA is TGTGCCAGCAGCGTATCTGGCAGTGCTAATTCACCCCTCCACTTT. Protein product: CASSVSGSANSPLHF.

The rearrangement links TRBV10-2 to TRBJ2-7, with TRBD1 matching 7 bases. This CDR3 is built from 15 residues. V shed 6 bases, J shed 0 bases, and the junction held 8 bases outside the gene matches. The germline V gene encodes CDR1 WSHSY and CDR2 SAAADI. In DNA form, the CDR3 reads TGCGCCAGCAGGAGAAGACAGGGTAGCTCCTACGAGCAGTACTTC. Translating gives CASRRRQGSSYEQYF.

This clone turned up a few times. J is TRBJ2-3 and V is TRBV1; TRBD2, the table's D call, lacks a check against the DNA. TRBV1 is labeled a pseudogene. This CDR3 contains 16 residues. The CDR3 is CTSSQNTSGATDTQYF. CDR3 bases: TGCACCAGCAGCCAGAACACTAGCGGGGCCACAGATACGCAGTATTTT.

The rearrangement uses TRBV14 and TRBJ1-4; 8 bases line up with TRBD1. Germline V gene data show CDR1 as SGHDN and CDR2 as FVKESK. V shed 1 base, J shed 8 bases, and the junction held 12 bases outside the gene matches. The CDR3 loop spans 17 amino acids. The CDR3 bases are TGTGCCAGCAGCCAAGGAGAGAAAACAGGGGGGGGAGAAAAACTGTTTTTT. It yields the protein CASSQGEKTGGGEKLFF.

The chain couples TRBV6-4 to TRBJ2-5, with a possible D match to TRBD2 (6 bases). The CDR3 runs 13 residues. Per the germline V gene, CDR1 is MRHNA and CDR2 is SNTAGT. Trimming cost V 6 bases and J 5 bases, with 13 bases left between them. CDR3 DNA sequence: TGTGCCAGCAGCCGGAGGGACGGGGAGACCCAGTACTTC. This codes for CASSRRDGETQYF.

The chain couples TRBV4-1 to TRBJ2-3, with 8 positions matching TRBD2. This CDR3 has 16 amino acids. Germline V CDR1 and CDR2: MGHRA, YSYEKL. With V trimmed by 3 bases and J by 4 bases, 9 bases remained unmatched. The CDR3 spells CASSQVLAARPDTQYF. The CDR3 DNA is TGCGCCAGCAGCCAGGTACTAGCGGCCAGACCAGATACGCAGTATTTT.